Listed below are T cell receptor beta chains from one sample, sequenced in a study of blood T cell repertoires in COVID-19. This table comes from immunoSEQ multiplex PCR, and its TCRdb copy is limited to in-frame clones, with some not included. The table includes around 100,000 clones, nearly 90% detected once. Sequenced input: peripheral blood. Receptors originate from a man aged 45-65 years in a cohort sampled during active COVID-19. The CDR3 runs from the conserved cysteine through the conserved F or W. The D gene is left open where the match is weak. The listing skips clone size in some rows; elsewhere it reads once, few, many or a size class.

D gene: .; V gene: TRBV5-1; clone size: .; J gene: TRBJ1-2; CDR3 DNA: TGCGCCAGCAGCTTGGGTGGCACTAACTATGGCTACACCTTC; CDR3 protein: CASSLGGTNYGYTF
D gene: .; V gene: TRBV6-4; clone size: .; J gene: TRBJ2-1; CDR3 DNA: TGTGCCAGCAGTGACCCTCCCGGGGGGCAGTTCTTC; CDR3 protein: CASSDPPGGQFF
D gene: TRBD2; V gene: TRBV28; clone size: .; J gene: TRBJ2-3; CDR3 DNA: TGTGCCAGCAGTCGACTGACCGGGACTAGCGGGGGGGCGTCACAGTATTTT; CDR3 protein: CASSRLTGTSGGASQYF
D gene: .; V gene: TRBV10-3; clone size: once; J gene: TRBJ1-1; CDR3 DNA: TGTGCCATCAACGGGGGGGAGGCTGAAGCTTTCTTT; CDR3 protein: CAINGGEAEAFF
D gene: .; V gene: TRBV6-5; clone size: .; J gene: TRBJ1-4; CDR3 DNA: TGTGCCAGCAGCCAGGGAATGGGGGAAAAACTGTTTTTT; CDR3 protein: CASSQGMGEKLFF
D gene: .; V gene: TRBV11-3; clone size: .; J gene: TRBJ2-1; CDR3 DNA: TGTGCCAGCAGCTACTCCAGGGGTGCTAAGCAGTTCTTC; CDR3 protein: CASSYSRGAKQFF
D gene: .; V gene: TRBV28; clone size: .; J gene: TRBJ1-5; CDR3 DNA: TGTGCCAGCAGTTTAAGTGCCCAGGGTCAGCCCCAGCATTTT; CDR3 protein: CASSLSAQGQPQHF
D gene: .; V gene: TRBV6-6; clone size: .; J gene: TRBJ2-1; CDR3 DNA: TGTGCCAGCAGTCGACCCCTCAGGGTAAGCTCCTACAATGAGCAGTTCTTC; CDR3 protein: CASSRPLRVSSYNEQFF
D gene: TRBD1; V gene: TRBV29-1; clone size: .; J gene: TRBJ1-2; CDR3 DNA: TGCAGCGTAGAACAGGGGGCAGGCTATGGCTACACCTTC; CDR3 protein: CSVEQGAGYGYTF
D gene: TRBD1; V gene: TRBV5-1; clone size: .; J gene: TRBJ2-7; CDR3 DNA: TGCGCCAGCAGCTTGGTCGCGGGCACAGGGGGGGAGCAGTACTTC; CDR3 protein: CASSLVAGTGGEQYF
D gene: .; V gene: TRBV29-1; clone size: .; J gene: TRBJ1-1; CDR3 DNA: TGCAGCGTCCAGAACCCCTGGGGGGGCGACACTGAAGCTTTCTTT; CDR3 protein: CSVQNPWGGDTEAFF
D gene: TRBD2; V gene: TRBV19; clone size: once; J gene: TRBJ2-3; CDR3 DNA: TGTGCCAGTAGGCGGACTAGCGGCCTCACAGATACGCAGTATTTT; CDR3 protein: CASRRTSGLTDTQYF
D gene: TRBD2; V gene: TRBV27; clone size: few; J gene: TRBJ2-6; CDR3 DNA: TGTGCCAGCCGGGGGGGCTACTCTGGGGCCAACGTCCTGACTTTC; CDR3 protein: CASRGGYSGANVLTF
D gene: .; V gene: TRBV7-5; clone size: .; J gene: TRBJ1-3; CDR3 DNA: TGTGCCAGAAGCTTAGTAATCAGGGCGGACTCTGGAAACACCATATATTTT; CDR3 protein: CARSLVIRADSGNTIYF
D gene: .; V gene: TRBV3-1/TRBV3-2; clone size: few; J gene: TRBJ1-5; CDR3 DNA: TGTGCCAGCAGCCATCGCCCTGGAGGGGAGAGCAATCAGCCCCAGCATTTT; CDR3 protein: CASSHRPGGESNQPQHF
D gene: TRBD1; V gene: TRBV6-5; clone size: .; J gene: TRBJ1-2; CDR3 DNA: TGTGCCAGCAAAGGACAGGGGACTGGCTATGGCTACACCTTC; CDR3 protein: CASKGQGTGYGYTF
D gene: TRBD1; V gene: TRBV2; clone size: .; J gene: TRBJ2-2; CDR3 DNA: TGTGCCAGCAGAGCCGGGACAGGGGGTACCGGGGAGCTGTTTTTT; CDR3 protein: CASRAGTGGTGELFF
D gene: .; V gene: TRBV23-1; clone size: .; J gene: TRBJ2-7; CDR3 DNA: TGCGCCAGCAGTCCCCTCTTCCAGCGGGCATCCTACGAGCAGTACTTC; CDR3 protein: CASSPLFQRASYEQYF
D gene: .; V gene: TRBV2; clone size: .; J gene: TRBJ2-3; CDR3 DNA: TGTGCCAGCCAACTAATTAGCACAGATACGCAGTATTTT; CDR3 protein: CASQLISTDTQYF
D gene: .; V gene: TRBV15; clone size: .; J gene: TRBJ2-5; CDR3 DNA: TGTGCCACCAGCAGAGGGGGACTGGGGGAGACCCAGTACTTC; CDR3 protein: CATSRGGLGETQYF